The 22 T cell receptor beta chains below come from one sample, sequenced in a study of Ad26.COV2.S vaccination and SARS-CoV-2 variants. Measured with immunoSEQ multiplex PCR; TCRdb has only the in-frame clones, and not every one. The sample shows roughly 350,000 clones, approximately 86% of them seen only once. Treatment here: about 20 received Ad26.COV2.S at low or high dose, single or two shots; 5 received placebo; per-sample allocation not given. Vaccine and placebo recipients were sampled on day 63 after the first injection. Source: peripheral blood, taken in a trial of Ad26.COV2.S vaccine versus placebo. These receptors were taken from a person between 18 and 59 years old who received the Ad26.COV2.S COVID-19 vaccine or a placebo.

The rearrangement links TRBV27 to TRBJ2-1; D might be TRBD1 (6 bases). The CDR3 runs to 14 residues. In germline, CDR1 is MNHEY, CDR2 SMNVEV (reference sequence). Trimming stripped 5 bases from V and 10 bases from J, with 18 bases between. The CDR3 spells CASSLRTTGQEQFF. The CDR3 bases are TGTGCCAGCAGTCTCCGGACGACTGGACAGGAGCAGTTCTTC.

In this sample, this clone turned up once. The chain is built from TRBV6-6 and TRBJ1-4, with no clear D. V lost 6 bases and J lost 10, with 21 bases in between. Germline V gives CDR1 MNHNY, CDR2 SVGAGI (reference sequence). The CDR3 runs 15 residues. CDR3 amino acids: CASSYSDGVRGKLFF. The CDR3 nucleotides are TGTGCCAGCAGCTACAGCGACGGCGTGCGCGGAAAACTGTTTTTT.

This sequence joins TRBV5-1 and TRBJ2-7; the match to TRBD1 covers 8 bases. CDR3 size: 14 residues. CDR1 is SGHRS, CDR2 YFSETQ, per germline. The ends lost 1 base at V and 5 bases at J; junction bases unmatched: 5. In nucleotides, the CDR3 is TGCGCCAGCAGCTTGAGGGGACAGGAGGACGAGCAGTACTTC. It translates to CASSLRGQEDEQYF.

The chain combines TRBV7-6 with TRBJ2-7, with TRBD2 identical over 7 bases. Germline V gives CDR1 SGHVS, CDR2 FNYEAQ. The CDR3 has 12 amino acids. V lost 5 bases and J lost 5; bases outside the gene matches: 3. The CDR3 bases are TGTGCCAGCAGCCACCGGGGGGACGAGCAGTACTTC. Amino acids: CASSHRGDEQYF.

The chain links TRBV6-1 to TRBJ1-1; no clear D gene. This CDR3 has 15 residues. The germline V gene has CDR1 MNHNS and CDR2 SASEGT. The V end was cut by 2 bases, the J end by 5 bases, with 15 bases between. CDR3 region: CASSEPAGRRTEAFF. In nucleotides, the CDR3 is TGTGCCAGCAGTGAACCCGCGGGTCGGAGAACTGAAGCTTTCTTT.

The chain has TRBV5-6 and TRBJ2-7; 8 bases fit TRBD1. This CDR3 is 15 amino acids long. The ends lost 4 bases at V and 4 bases at J; junction bases unmatched: 10. Germline CDR1 and CDR2: SGHDT and YYEEEE. The CDR3: CASSPSGQGFYEQYF. DNA of the CDR3: TGTGCCAGCAGCCCGTCCGGACAGGGTTTTTACGAGCAGTACTTC. Using reference TRBV5-6 and TRBJ2-7 for the parts outside the CDR3, the full variable domain is DAGVTQSPTHLIKTRGQQVTLRCSPKSGHDTVSWYQQALGQGPQFIFQYYEEEERQRGNFPDRFSGHQFPNYSSELNVNALLLGDSALYLCASSPSGQGFYEQYFGPGTRLTVT.

The J gene is TRBJ2-7, the V gene TRBV7-2; unclear D gene. Germline loops: CDR1 SGHTA, CDR2 FQGNSA. The V gene lost 5 bases and the J gene lost 7 bases, with 18 bases spanning the gap. The CDR3 is made up of 14 amino acids. CDR3 sequence: CASSPQVKDGEQYF. The DNA of the CDR3 is TGTGCCAGCAGCCCCCAGGTTAAGGATGGAGAGCAGTACTTC.

This clone has only a few counts. This chain joins TRBV19 and TRBJ1-6, with 11 bases that match TRBD1. The V segment lost 3 bases and the J segment 10 bases; nucleotides outside the gene matches: 8. There are 16 residues in the CDR3. Germline V gene data show CDR1 as LNHDA and CDR2 as SQIVND (reference sequence). DNA of the CDR3: TGTGCCAGTAGTATGCGGACAGGGGGCGTTGGGTCACCCCTCCACTTT. Residues: CASSMRTGGVGSPLHF.

The CDR3 DNA sequence: TGTGCCAGCAGCTTCACTCCATACTCTGGAAACACCATATATTTT. Protein sequence: CASSFTPYSGNTIYF. V is TRBV7-2 and J is TRBJ1-3, with no clear D. CDR1 is SGHTA and CDR2 is FQGNSA in the germline V gene. V lost 3 bases and J lost 0, with 9 bases in between. There are 15 residues in the CDR3.

The chain joins TRBV27 to TRBJ2-1; D might be TRBD1 or TRBD2, each matching 5 bases. V lost 0 bases to trimming and J lost 11 bases, with 23 bases between them. CDR1 and CDR2 from the germline V gene are MNHEY and SMNVEV (reference sequence). This CDR3 contains 17 residues. For the CDR3, the DNA is TGTGCCAGCAGTTTATCAGGTTGGAGAGGGGATCGAAGTCAGCAGTTCTTC. As protein: CASSLSGWRGDRSQQFF.

The chain uses TRBV9 and TRBJ1-1; D not certain. Per germline, CDR1 SGDLS and CDR2 YYNGEE. Deletions cut 0 bases from V and 3 bases from J, with 6 bases between. This CDR3 is built from 13 residues. The CDR3 is CASSVVPYTEAFF. The CDR3 DNA sequence: TGTGCCAGCAGCGTAGTACCGTACACTGAAGCTTTCTTT.

The rearrangement links TRBV10-3 to TRBJ1-4, with D perhaps matching TRBD1 (6 bases). Germline CDR1 ENHRY, CDR2 SYGVKD. This CDR3 has 15 amino acids. Trimming left V 2 bases short and J 8 bases short, with 15 bases between. The CDR3 loop is CAISETGSSNEKLFF. As DNA, the CDR3 is TGTGCCATCAGTGAGACAGGGAGTTCCAACGAAAAACTGTTTTTT.

The chain links TRBV7-8 to TRBJ2-3; D gene unclear. Trimming removed 5 bases at V and 0 bases at J, with 12 bases between. The CDR3 runs 15 residues. Germline V gives CDR1 SGHVS, CDR2 FQNEAQ. DNA of the CDR3: TGTGCCAGCAGCCTCCTTGGGCGGAGCACAGATACGCAGTATTTT. Its protein product is CASSLLGRSTDTQYF.

The V call is TRBV2, the J call TRBJ2-3; D may be TRBD2 (6 bases). The CDR3 consists of 15 residues. Germline CDR1 reads SNHLY; CDR2 reads FYNNEI. V was cut by 4 bases and J by 3 bases, with 14 bases left in between. CDR3 sequence (DNA): TGTGCCAGCAGTGGTTTGGGGGGATTGACAGATACGCAGTATTTT. Translated, it gives CASSGLGGLTDTQYF. The whole variable domain, filled in from reference TRBV2 and TRBJ2-3, reads EPEVTQTPSHQVTQMGQEVILRCVPISNHLYFYWYRQILGQKVEFLVSFYNNEISEKSEIFDDQFSVERPDGSNFTLKIRSTKLEDSAMYFCASSGLGGLTDTQYFGPGTRLTVL.

V gene TRBV4-1 combines with J gene TRBJ2-1, with D hard to call. V lost 2 bases and J 5 bases, leaving 13 bases between the germline ends. Germline-derived CDR1 and CDR2 are MGHRA and YSYEKL. The CDR3 is 15 amino acids. CDR3 sequence: CASSQHHAVDNEQFF. The CDR3 DNA is TGCGCCAGCAGCCAACACCACGCAGTAGACAATGAGCAGTTCTTC.

The chain uses TRBV5-1 and TRBJ2-7; D unclear. The CDR3 runs 12 residues. Looked up from germline, CDR1 is SGHRS and CDR2 is YFSETQ. Trimming shortened V by 3 bases and J by 4 bases, and 8 bases separated the two germline ends. CDR3 in DNA: TGCGCCAGCAGCTCCGCTCCGTACGAGCAGTACTTC. It specifies CASSSAPYEQYF.

Comments on this clone: It is unclear where the CDR3 begins or ends on the DNA, so no DNA is shown, and the CDR3 is as TCRdb lists it. V gene TRBV18 combines with J gene TRBJ1-2; the D call TRBD1 from the table was never checked on the DNA. Termini included, the CDR3 measures 15 amino acids. The germline gives CDR1 KGHSH, CDR2 LQKENI. The CDR3 protein is CASSPVGQGAHKSTF.

The chain carries TRBV4-2 and TRBJ2-3, with TRBD2 matching 12 bases. V trimming: 1 base; J trimming: 3 bases; junction bases outside the gene matches: 8. The CDR3 is 18 residues long. Germline V lookup: CDR1 LGHNA, CDR2 YNFKEQ. CDR3 sequence reads: CASSQGLAGVGGTDTQYF. The CDR3 nucleotides read TGTGCCAGCAGCCAAGGACTAGCGGGAGTAGGAGGGACAGATACGCAGTATTTT.

V usage is TRBV5-5 and J usage is TRBJ2-7; possible D gene TRBD1, 5 bases. The CDR3 spans 16 residues. Germline V lookup: CDR1 SGHKS, CDR2 YYEKEE (reference sequence). Trimming removed 3 bases at V and 2 bases at J, with 18 bases between. This chain's CDR3 is CASSSRKGQNTYEQYF. The CDR3 region has the DNA TGTGCCAGCAGCTCCCGGAAGGGGCAGAACACCTACGAGCAGTACTTC.

J is TRBJ2-2 and V is TRBV13; D gene ambiguous. V lost 8 bases and J lost 6, with 13 bases in between. Germline V lookup: CDR1 PRHDT, CDR2 FYEKMQ (reference sequence). This CDR3 has 13 amino acids. This CDR3 reads CASGGRTAGELFF. The CDR3 nucleotides read TGTGCCAGCGGTGGCAGGACGGCCGGGGAGCTGTTTTTT. The whole variable domain, remainder taken from reference TRBV13 and TRBJ2-2, is AAGVIQSPRHLIKEKRETATLKCYPIPRHDTVYWYQQGPGQDPQFLISFYEKMQSDKGSIPDRFSAQQFSDYHSELNMSSLELGDSALYFCASGGRTAGELFFGEGSRLTVL.

The chain is built from TRBV5-4 and TRBJ2-3; perhaps D is TRBD1 or TRBD2 (6 bases each). The V and J ends lost 0 bases and 4 bases respectively, with 12 bases between them. The CDR3 loop spans 15 amino acids. Germline values: CDR1 SGHNT, CDR2 YYREEE (reference sequence). The CDR3 coding sequence is TGTGCCAGCAGCTTGGCGGGGGCAAGGGCAGATACGCAGTATTTT. As protein: CASSLAGARADTQYF.

This clone has just one count. V gene TRBV10-3 combines with J gene TRBJ2-7; 9 bases align to TRBD2. Germline V CDR1 and CDR2: ENHRY, SYGVKD. This CDR3 is built from 15 residues. V gave up 3 bases and J gave up 5 bases; unmatched junction bases: 8. CDR3 region: CAISDVAGENHEQYF. The CDR3 DNA is TGTGCCATCAGTGATGTAGCGGGAGAAAACCACGAGCAGTACTTC.